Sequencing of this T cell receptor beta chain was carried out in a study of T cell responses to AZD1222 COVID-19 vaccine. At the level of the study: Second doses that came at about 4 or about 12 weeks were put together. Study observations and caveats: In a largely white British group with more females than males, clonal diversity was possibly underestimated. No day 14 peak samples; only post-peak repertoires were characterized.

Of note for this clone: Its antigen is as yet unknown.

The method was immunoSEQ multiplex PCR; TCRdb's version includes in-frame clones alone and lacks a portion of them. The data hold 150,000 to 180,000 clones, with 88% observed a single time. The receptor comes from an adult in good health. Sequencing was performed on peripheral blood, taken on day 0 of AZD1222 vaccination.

CDR3: CASSPRDRYGYTF. For the CDR3, the DNA is TGTGCCAGCAGCCCCCGGGACAGATATGGCTACACCTTC. The chain uses TRBV5-4 and TRBJ1-2; 7 bases line up with TRBD1. The germline gives CDR1 SGHNT, CDR2 YYREEE (reference sequence). Trimming removed 4 bases from V and 5 bases from J; junction bases left unmatched: 5. CDR3 length: 13 residues.